The 12 T cell receptor beta chains below all came from one sample that was sequenced in a study of blood T cell repertoires in COVID-19. Profiled with immunoSEQ multiplex PCR; TCRdb holds only in-frame clones, not every one. Of 110,000 or so clones listed, 84% are singletons. Sequenced sample: peripheral blood. The origin of the receptors is a woman between 45 and 60 years old with acute or convalescent COVID-19.

This chain links TRBV6-4 with TRBJ1-2, with TRBD1 matching over 8 bases. Per the germline V gene, CDR1 is MRHNA and CDR2 is SNTAGT. The CDR3 has 16 amino acids. V trimming: 0 bases; J trimming: 5 bases; junction bases outside the gene matches: 8. CDR3 nucleotide sequence: TGTGCCAGCAGTGACTCGAGAACAGGGGGTATTTATGGCTACACCTTC. This sequence encodes CASSDSRTGGIYGYTF.

The chain is built from TRBV19 and TRBJ2-4; 14 bases are a match to TRBD2. Looked up from germline, CDR1 is LNHDA and CDR2 is SQIVND (reference sequence). The CDR3 loop spans 19 amino acids. The V and J ends lost 1 base and 0 bases, in that order; junction bases with no gene match: 5. CDR3 bases: TGTGCCAGTAGTATAGGAGGACTAGCGGGGGGACTAGCCAAAAACATTCAGTACTTC. This sequence encodes CASSIGGLAGGLAKNIQYF.

This chain uses TRBV6-1 with TRBJ1-5; D ambiguous. Trimming left V 1 base short and J 9 bases short, with 10 bases between. The CDR3 extends over 13 amino acids. Germline loops: CDR1 MNHNS, CDR2 SASEGT. CDR3 sequence reads: CASSEGVERPQHF. As DNA, the CDR3 is TGTGCCAGCAGTGAAGGGGTCGAGCGGCCCCAGCATTTT.

The chain has TRBV30 and TRBJ2-1; 7 positions match TRBD2. CDR3 length equals 13 residues. J was trimmed by 5 bases and V by 5 bases; bases with no gene match: 6. Germline-derived CDR1 and CDR2 are GTSNPN and SVGIG (reference sequence). This chain's CDR3 is CAWGGDYDNEQFF. CDR3 DNA sequence: TGTGCCTGGGGAGGGGACTACGACAATGAGCAGTTCTTC.

Only a few counts were recorded for this clone. The chain couples TRBV5-1 to TRBJ1-3; no reliable D call. The CDR3 spans 16 residues. V shed 0 bases and J shed 4 bases, with 14 bases lying between them. The germline CDR1 and CDR2 sequences are SGHRS and YFSETQ. The chain's CDR3 is CASSLVGWAAGNTIYF. The CDR3, as DNA: TGCGCCAGCAGCTTGGTAGGTTGGGCAGCCGGAAACACCATATATTTT. The full variable domain, with the rest looked up from reference TRBV5-1 and TRBJ1-3, is KAGVTQTPRYLIKTRGQQVTLSCSPISGHRSVSWYQQTPGQGLQFLFEYFSETQRNKGNFPGRFSGRQFSNSRSEMNVSTLELGDSALYLCASSLVGWAAGNTIYFGEGSWLTVV.

The chain employs TRBV4-2 and TRBJ2-1; 8 positions match TRBD2. In germline, CDR1 is LGHNA, CDR2 YNFKEQ. The CDR3 has 15 residues. The J segment lost 8 bases and the V segment lost 4 bases, leaving 10 bases of the junction unmatched. DNA of the CDR3: TGTGCCAGCAGCCCTCGGGAGGGGGGAATAGATGAGCAGTTCTTC. Encoded protein: CASSPREGGIDEQFF.

The chain carries TRBV30 and TRBJ2-7; possibly TRBD1 for D (5 bases). CDR1 GTSNPN and CDR2 SVGIG come from the germline V gene (reference sequence). The CDR3 contains 12 residues. The ends were cut back, 3 bases at V and 7 bases at J, with 13 bases in the middle. CDR3 loop: CAWRPGLGEQYF. CDR3 sequence (DNA): TGTGCCTGGAGACCAGGGTTGGGGGAGCAGTACTTC.

There are a few counts of this clone. V and J are TRBV30 and TRBJ2-6; D not resolved. V dropped 0 bases and J dropped 0 bases, with 6 bases sitting between them. The CDR3 loop spans 15 amino acids. Germline V CDR1 and CDR2: GTSNPN, SVGIG (reference sequence). CDR3 coding DNA: TGTGCCTGGAGTGTACTTGGCTCTGGGGCCAACGTCCTGACTTTC. This gives the protein CAWSVLGSGANVLTF.

V usage is TRBV2 and J usage is TRBJ2-3; 8 bases map to TRBD2. There are 17 residues in the CDR3. J lost 0 bases, V lost 7 bases, and 12 bases had no gene match. Germline V gene data show CDR1 as SNHLY and CDR2 as FYNNEI. Written as DNA, the CDR3 is TGTGCCAGCAAACAATGGGCTAGCGGGTCTAGCACAGATACGCAGTATTTT. Translating gives CASKQWASGSSTDTQYF.

V is TRBV5-8 and J is TRBJ1-1; D unclear. Between the trimmed V and J ends, which lost 2 bases and 3 bases, there was a span of 11 bases. CDR1 SGHTS and CDR2 YDEGEE come from the germline V gene. The CDR3 is 14 residues long. The chain's CDR3 is CASSFGGSDTEAFF. CDR3 nucleotide sequence: TGTGCCAGCAGCTTTGGAGGAAGCGACACTGAAGCTTTCTTT.

This chain links TRBV5-4 with TRBJ2-6; D ambiguous. The V gene lost 6 bases and the J gene lost 2 bases, with 6 bases spanning the gap. The CDR3 consists of 13 residues. In germline, CDR1 is SGHNT, CDR2 YYREEE (reference sequence). CDR3 DNA: TGTGCCAGCATGGAGACTGGGGCCAACGTCCTGACTTTC. It codes for CASMETGANVLTF.

The chain links TRBV28 to TRBJ1-4; the D gene is possibly TRBD1 (5 bases). Germline loops: CDR1 MDHEN, CDR2 SYDVKM. V was pared by 8 bases and J by 7 bases, with 14 bases between. This CDR3 comprises 13 residues. CDR3 amino acids: CASGSWGGEKLFF. For the CDR3, the DNA is TGTGCCAGCGGGTCATGGGGGGGTGAAAAACTGTTTTTT.